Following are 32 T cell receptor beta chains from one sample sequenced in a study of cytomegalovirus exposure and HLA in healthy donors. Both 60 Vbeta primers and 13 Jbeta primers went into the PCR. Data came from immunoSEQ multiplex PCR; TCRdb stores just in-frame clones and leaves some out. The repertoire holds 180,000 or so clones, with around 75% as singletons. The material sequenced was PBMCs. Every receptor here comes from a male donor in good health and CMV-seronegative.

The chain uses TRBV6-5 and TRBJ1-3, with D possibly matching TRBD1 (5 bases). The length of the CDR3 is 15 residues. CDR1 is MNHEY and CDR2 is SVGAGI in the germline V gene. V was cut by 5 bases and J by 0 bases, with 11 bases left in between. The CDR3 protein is CASSALGLSGNTIYF. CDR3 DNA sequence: TGTGCCAGCAGTGCCTTGGGACTCTCTGGAAACACCATATATTTT.

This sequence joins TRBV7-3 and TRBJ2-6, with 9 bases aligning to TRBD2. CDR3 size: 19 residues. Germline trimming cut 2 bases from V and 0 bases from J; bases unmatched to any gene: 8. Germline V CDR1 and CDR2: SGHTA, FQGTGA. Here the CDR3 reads CASSLGRLAGHSGANVLTF. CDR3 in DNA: TGTGCCAGCAGCTTAGGCAGGCTAGCGGGGCACTCTGGGGCCAACGTCCTGACTTTC.

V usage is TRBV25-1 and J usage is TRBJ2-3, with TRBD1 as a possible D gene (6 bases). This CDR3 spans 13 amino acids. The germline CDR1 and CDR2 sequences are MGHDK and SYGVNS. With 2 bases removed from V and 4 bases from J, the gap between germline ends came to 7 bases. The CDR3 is CASSETGPDTQYF. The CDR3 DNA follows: TGTGCCAGCAGTGAAACAGGGCCAGATACGCAGTATTTT.

CDR3 sequence (DNA): TGTGCCAGCAGCCTCGGACAGGGAACGAACACTGAAGCTTTCTTT. Translating it yields CASSLGQGTNTEAFF. This rearrangement joins TRBV6-5 to TRBJ1-1; 8 nucleotides agree with TRBD1. J was trimmed by 1 base and V by 6 bases; bases with no gene match: 7. The CDR3 has 15 residues. Germline values: CDR1 MNHEY, CDR2 SVGAGI.

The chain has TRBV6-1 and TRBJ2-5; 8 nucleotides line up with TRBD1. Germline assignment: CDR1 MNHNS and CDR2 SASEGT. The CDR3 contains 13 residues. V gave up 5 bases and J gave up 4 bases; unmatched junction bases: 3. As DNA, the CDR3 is TGTGCCAGCAGTCCAGGGGGCAGAGAGACCCAGTACTTC. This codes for CASSPGGRETQYF.

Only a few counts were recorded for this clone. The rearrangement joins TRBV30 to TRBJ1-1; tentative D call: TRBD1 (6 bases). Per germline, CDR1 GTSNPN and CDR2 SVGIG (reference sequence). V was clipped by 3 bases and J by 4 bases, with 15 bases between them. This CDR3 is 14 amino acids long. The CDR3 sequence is CAWRDVGASTEAFF. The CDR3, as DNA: TGTGCCTGGAGAGACGTGGGGGCAAGCACTGAAGCTTTCTTT.

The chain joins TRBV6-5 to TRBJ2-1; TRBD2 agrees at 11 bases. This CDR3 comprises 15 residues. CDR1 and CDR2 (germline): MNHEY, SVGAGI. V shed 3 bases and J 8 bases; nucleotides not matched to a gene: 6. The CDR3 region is CASSYPSGGLDEQFF. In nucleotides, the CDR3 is TGTGCCAGCAGTTATCCTAGCGGGGGGCTCGATGAGCAGTTCTTC.

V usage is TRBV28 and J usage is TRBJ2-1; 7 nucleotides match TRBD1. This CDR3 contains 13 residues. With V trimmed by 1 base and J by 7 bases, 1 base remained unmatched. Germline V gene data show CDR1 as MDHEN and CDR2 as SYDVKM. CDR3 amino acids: CASSLLQGNEQFF. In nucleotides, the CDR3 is TGTGCCAGCAGTTTATTACAGGGGAATGAGCAGTTCTTC.

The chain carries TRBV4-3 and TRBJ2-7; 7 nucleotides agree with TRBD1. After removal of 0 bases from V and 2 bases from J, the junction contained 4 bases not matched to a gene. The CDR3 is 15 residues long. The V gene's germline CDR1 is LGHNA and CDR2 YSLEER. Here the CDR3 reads CASSQDLGTAYEQYF. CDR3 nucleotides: TGCGCCAGCAGCCAAGATCTTGGGACAGCCTACGAGCAGTACTTC.

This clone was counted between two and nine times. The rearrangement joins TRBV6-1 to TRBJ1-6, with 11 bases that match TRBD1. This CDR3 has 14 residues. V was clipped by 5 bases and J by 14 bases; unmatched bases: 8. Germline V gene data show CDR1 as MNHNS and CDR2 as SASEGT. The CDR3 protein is CASSLGTGGMTLHF. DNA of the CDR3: TGTGCCAGCAGTCTCGGGACAGGGGGTATGACCCTCCACTTT.

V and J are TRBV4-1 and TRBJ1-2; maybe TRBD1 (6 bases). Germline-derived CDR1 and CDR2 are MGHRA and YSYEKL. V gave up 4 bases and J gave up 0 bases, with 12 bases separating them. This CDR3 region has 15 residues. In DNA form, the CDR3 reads TGCGCCAGCAGCCCCGGACAGCCCACTAACTATGGCTACACCTTC. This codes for CASSPGQPTNYGYTF.

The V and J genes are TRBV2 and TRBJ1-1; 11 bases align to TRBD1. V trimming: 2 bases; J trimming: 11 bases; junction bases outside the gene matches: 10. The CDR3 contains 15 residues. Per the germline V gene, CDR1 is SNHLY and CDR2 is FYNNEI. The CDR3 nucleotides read TGTGCCAGCAGTGAAACGCCTCTTGGACAGGGGGCTGCTTTCTTT. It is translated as CASSETPLGQGAAFF.

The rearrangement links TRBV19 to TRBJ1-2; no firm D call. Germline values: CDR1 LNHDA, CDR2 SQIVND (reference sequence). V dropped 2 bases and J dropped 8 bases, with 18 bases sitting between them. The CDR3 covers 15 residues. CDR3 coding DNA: TGTGCCAGTAGTATATTCGGTGAGGGCACACGGGGCTACACCTTC. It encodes CASSIFGEGTRGYTF.

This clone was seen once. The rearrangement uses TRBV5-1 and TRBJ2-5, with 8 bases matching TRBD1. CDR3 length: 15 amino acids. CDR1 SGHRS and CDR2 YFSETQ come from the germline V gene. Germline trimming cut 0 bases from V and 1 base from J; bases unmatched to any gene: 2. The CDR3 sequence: CASSLGTGIQETQYF. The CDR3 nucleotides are TGCGCCAGCAGCTTGGGGACAGGGATCCAAGAGACCCAGTACTTC.

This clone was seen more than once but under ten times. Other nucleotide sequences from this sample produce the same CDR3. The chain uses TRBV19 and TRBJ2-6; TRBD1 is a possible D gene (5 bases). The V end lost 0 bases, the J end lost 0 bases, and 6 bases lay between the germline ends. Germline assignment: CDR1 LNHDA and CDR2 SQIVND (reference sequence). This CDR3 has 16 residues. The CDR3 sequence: CASSIDQGSGANVLTF. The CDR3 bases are TGTGCCAGTAGTATAGATCAGGGCTCTGGGGCCAACGTCCTGACTTTC.

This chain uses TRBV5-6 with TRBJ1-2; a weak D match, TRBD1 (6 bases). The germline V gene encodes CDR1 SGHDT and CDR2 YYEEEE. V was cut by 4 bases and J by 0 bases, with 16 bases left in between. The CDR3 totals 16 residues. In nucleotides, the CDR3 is TGTGCCAGCAGCCTGCCGTGGTCAGGGGCTAACTATGGCTACACCTTC. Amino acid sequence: CASSLPWSGANYGYTF. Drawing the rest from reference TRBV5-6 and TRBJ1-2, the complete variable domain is DAGVTQSPTHLIKTRGQQVTLRCSPKSGHDTVSWYQQALGQGPQFIFQYYEEEERQRGNFPDRFSGHQFPNYSSELNVNALLLGDSALYLCASSLPWSGANYGYTFGSGTRLTVV.

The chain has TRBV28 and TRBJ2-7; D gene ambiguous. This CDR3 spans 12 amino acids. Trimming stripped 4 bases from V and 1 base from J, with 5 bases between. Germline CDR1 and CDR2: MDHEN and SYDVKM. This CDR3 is CASSSVSYEQYF. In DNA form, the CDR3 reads TGTGCCAGCAGTTCTGTTTCCTACGAGCAGTACTTC.

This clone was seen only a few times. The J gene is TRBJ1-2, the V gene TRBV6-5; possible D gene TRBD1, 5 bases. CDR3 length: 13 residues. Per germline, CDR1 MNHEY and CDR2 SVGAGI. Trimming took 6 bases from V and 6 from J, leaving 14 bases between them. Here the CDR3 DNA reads TGTGCCAGCAGGACCCCAGGGTACCATGGCTACACCTTC. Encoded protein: CASRTPGYHGYTF.

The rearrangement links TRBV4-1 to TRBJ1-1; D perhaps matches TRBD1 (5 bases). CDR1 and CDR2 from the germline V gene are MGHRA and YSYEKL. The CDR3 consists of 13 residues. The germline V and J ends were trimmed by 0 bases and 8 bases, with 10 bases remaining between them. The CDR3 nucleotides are TGCGCCAGCAGCCAAGATGAGGCAGGGGAAGCTTTCTTT. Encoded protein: CASSQDEAGEAFF.

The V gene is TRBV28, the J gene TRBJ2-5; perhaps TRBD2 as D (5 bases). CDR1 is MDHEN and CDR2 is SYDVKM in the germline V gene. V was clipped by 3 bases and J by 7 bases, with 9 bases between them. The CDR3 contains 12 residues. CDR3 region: CASSLGGGTQYF. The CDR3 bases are TGTGCCAGCAGTTTGGGCGGAGGGACCCAGTACTTC.

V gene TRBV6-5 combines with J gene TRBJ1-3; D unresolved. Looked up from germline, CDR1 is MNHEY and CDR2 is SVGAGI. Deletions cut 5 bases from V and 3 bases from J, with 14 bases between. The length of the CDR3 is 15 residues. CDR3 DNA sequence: TGTGCCAGCAGTCCCCCGGGAGGGCATGGAAACACCATATATTTT. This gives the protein CASSPPGGHGNTIYF.

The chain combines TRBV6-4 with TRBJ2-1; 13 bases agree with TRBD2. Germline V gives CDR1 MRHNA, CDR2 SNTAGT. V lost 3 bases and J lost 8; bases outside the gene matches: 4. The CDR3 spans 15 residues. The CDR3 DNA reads TGTGCCAGCAGTGAAACTAGCGGGAGGGGGGATGAGCAGTTCTTC. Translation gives CASSETSGRGDEQFF.

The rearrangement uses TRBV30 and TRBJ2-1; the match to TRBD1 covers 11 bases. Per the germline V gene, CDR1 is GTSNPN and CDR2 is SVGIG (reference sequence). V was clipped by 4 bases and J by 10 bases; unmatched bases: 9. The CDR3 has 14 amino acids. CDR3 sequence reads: CAWTKGQGAGEQFF. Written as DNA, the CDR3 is TGTGCCTGGACCAAAGGACAGGGGGCGGGGGAGCAGTTCTTC.

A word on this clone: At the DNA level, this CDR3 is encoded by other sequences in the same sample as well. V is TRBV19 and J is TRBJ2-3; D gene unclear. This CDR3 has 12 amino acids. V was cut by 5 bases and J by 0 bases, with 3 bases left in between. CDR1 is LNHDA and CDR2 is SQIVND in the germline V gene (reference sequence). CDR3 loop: CASSPSTDTQYF. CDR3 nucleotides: TGTGCCAGTAGTCCGAGCACAGATACGCAGTATTTT.

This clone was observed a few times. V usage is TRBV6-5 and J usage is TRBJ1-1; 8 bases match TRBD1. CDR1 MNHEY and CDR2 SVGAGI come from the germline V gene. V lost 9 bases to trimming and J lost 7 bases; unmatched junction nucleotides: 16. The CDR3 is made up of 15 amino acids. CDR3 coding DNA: TGTGCCAGTGCCGCCGAAGACACAGGGGGACTTGAAGCTTTCTTT. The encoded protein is CASAAEDTGGLEAFF.

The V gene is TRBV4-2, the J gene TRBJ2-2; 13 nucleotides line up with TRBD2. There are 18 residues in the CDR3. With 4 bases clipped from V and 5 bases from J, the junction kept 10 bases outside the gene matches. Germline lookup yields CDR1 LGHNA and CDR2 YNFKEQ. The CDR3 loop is CASSRSTSGRAETGELFF. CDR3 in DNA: TGTGCCAGCAGCCGATCTACTAGCGGGAGGGCCGAAACCGGGGAGCTGTTTTTT.

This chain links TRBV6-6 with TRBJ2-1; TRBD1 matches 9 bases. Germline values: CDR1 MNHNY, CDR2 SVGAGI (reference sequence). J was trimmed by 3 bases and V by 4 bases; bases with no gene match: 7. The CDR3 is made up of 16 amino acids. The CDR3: CASSSKQGANYNEQFF. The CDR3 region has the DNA TGTGCCAGCAGTTCAAAACAGGGGGCAAACTACAATGAGCAGTTCTTC.

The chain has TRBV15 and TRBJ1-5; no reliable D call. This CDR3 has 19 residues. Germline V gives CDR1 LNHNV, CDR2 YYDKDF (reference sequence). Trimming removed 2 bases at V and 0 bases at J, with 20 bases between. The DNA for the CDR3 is TGTGCCACCAGCAGATACTCCGGAGCAGTTCGATATAGCAATCAGCCCCAGCATTTT. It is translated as CATSRYSGAVRYSNQPQHF.

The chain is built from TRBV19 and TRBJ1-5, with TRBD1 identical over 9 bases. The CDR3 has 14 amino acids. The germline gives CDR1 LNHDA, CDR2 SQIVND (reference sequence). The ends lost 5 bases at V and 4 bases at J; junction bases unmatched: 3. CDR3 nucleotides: TGTGCCAGTAGTGGAGGGACAGGGAATCAGCCCCAGCATTTT. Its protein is CASSGGTGNQPQHF. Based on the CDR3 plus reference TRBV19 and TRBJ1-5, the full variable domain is DGGITQSPKYLFRKEGQNVTLSCEQNLNHDAMYWYRQDPGQGLRLIYYSQIVNDFQKGDIAEGYSVSREKKESFPLTVTSAQKNPTAFYLCASSGGTGNQPQHFGDGTRLSIL.

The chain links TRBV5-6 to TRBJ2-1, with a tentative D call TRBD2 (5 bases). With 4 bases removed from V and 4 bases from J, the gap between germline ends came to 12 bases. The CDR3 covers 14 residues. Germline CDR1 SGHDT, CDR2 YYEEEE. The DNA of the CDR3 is TGTGCCAGCAGCCCGAGGGTGCTTTACAATGAGCAGTTCTTC. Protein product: CASSPRVLYNEQFF.

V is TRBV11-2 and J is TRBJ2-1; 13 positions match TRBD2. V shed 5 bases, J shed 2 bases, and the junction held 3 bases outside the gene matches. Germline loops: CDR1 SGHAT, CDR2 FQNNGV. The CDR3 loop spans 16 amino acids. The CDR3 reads CASSPGLAGAYNEQFF. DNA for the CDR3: TGTGCCAGCAGCCCAGGACTAGCGGGAGCCTACAATGAGCAGTTCTTC.

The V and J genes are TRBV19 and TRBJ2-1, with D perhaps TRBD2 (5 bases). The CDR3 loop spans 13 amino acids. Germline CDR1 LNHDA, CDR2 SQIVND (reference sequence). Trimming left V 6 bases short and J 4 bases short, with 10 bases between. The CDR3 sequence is CASREVTYNEQFF. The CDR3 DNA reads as TGTGCCAGTAGGGAGGTAACTTACAATGAGCAGTTCTTC.